This T cell receptor (beta chain) is from a study of glioma-infiltrating T cells after dendritic cell vaccination. Data came from immunoSEQ multiplex PCR; TCRdb stores just in-frame clones and leaves some out. The data show about 94,000 clones, with 80% seen just once and 5.4% held by the top ten. V lost 1 base to trimming and J lost 4 bases, with 11 bases between them. Germline CDR1 is MGHRA and CDR2 is YSYEKL. This CDR3 region has 15 residues. As for time point: after dendritic cell vaccination, including at tumor progression/relapse. The clonotype was recovered from a human donor with glioblastoma. The J gene is TRBJ2-1, the V gene TRBV4-1, with a weak D call TRBD2 (6 bases). Source: blood, taken after dendritic cell vaccination. The CDR3 nucleotides are TGCGCCAGCAGCCAAGGCGCCGGGACTTACAATGAGCAGTTCTTC. Protein: CASSQGAGTYNEQFF.